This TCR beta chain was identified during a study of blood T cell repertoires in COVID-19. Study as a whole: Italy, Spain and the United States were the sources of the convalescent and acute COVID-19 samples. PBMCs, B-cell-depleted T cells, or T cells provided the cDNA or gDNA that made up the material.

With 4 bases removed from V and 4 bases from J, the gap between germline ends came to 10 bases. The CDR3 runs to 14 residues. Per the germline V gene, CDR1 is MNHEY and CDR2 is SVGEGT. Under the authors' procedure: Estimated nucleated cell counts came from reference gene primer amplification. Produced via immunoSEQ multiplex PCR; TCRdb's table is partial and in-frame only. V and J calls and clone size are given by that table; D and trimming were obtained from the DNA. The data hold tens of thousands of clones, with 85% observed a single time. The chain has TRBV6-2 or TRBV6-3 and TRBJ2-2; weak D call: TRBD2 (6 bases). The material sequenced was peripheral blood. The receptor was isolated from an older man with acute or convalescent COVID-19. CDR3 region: CASSSIAVTGELFF. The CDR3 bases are TGTGCCAGCAGTTCTATAGCGGTCACCGGGGAGCTGTTTTTT.